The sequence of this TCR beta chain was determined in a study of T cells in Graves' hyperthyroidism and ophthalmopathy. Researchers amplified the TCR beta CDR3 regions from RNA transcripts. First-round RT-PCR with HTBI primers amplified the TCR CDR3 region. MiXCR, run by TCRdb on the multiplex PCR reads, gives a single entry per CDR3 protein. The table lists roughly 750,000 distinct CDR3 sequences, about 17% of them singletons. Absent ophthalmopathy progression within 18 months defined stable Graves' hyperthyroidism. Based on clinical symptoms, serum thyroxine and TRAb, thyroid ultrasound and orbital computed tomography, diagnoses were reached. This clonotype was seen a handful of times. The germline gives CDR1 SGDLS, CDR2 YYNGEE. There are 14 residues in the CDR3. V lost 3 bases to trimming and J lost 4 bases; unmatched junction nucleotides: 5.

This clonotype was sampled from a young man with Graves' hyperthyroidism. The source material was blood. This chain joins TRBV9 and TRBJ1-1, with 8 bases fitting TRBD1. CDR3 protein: CASSAQGATTEAFF. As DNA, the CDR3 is TGTGCCAGCAGCGCGCAGGGGGCGACCACTGAAGCTTTCTTT.